These 23 T cell receptor beta chains share one sample of origin, sequenced in a study of T cell responses to AZD1222 COVID-19 vaccine. Libraries were prepared by immunoSEQ multiplex PCR; TCRdb keeps only in-frame clonotypes and omits some of them. The table lists roughly 180,000 clones, roughly 94% of them singletons, with 1.5% to 2% in the top ten. Source: peripheral blood, taken 28 days after the second AZD1222 dose. These receptors originate from an adult who received the AZD1222 COVID-19 vaccine.

The chain recombines TRBV10-3 with TRBJ1-1, with 10 positions matching TRBD1. The CDR3 has 16 residues. The J segment lost 3 bases and the V segment lost 4 bases, leaving 8 bases of the junction unmatched. Germline V gene lookup returns CDR1 ENHRY and CDR2 SYGVKD. For the CDR3, the DNA is TGTGCCATCAGTGCCGGGACAGGGGTATGGGACACTGAAGCTTTCTTT. As protein: CAISAGTGVWDTEAFF.

This chain connects TRBV7-9 to TRBJ1-2, with a possible D match to TRBD1 (6 bases). Germline V CDR1 and CDR2: SEHNR, FQNEAQ (reference sequence). The CDR3 runs to 16 residues. V gave up 3 bases and J gave up 4 bases, with 18 bases separating them. The CDR3 DNA reads as TGTGCCAGCAGCTTGACGTCCGGGGGGCCTGTCTATGGCTACACCTTC. Amino acids: CASSLTSGGPVYGYTF.

V gene TRBV3-1 (or the pseudogene TRBV3-2) combines with J gene TRBJ1-2, with D perhaps TRBD1 (6 bases). Trimming shortened V by 3 bases and J by 7 bases, and 15 bases separated the two germline ends. CDR3 size: 14 residues. Germline values: CDR1 LGHDT, CDR2 YNNKEL (reference sequence). In DNA form, the CDR3 reads TGTGCCAGCAGCCAGATCCCCCGGGGGCCTGGCTACACCTTC. It translates to CASSQIPRGPGYTF.

The chain employs TRBV28 and TRBJ2-4, with D possibly TRBD2 on 5 matching bases. Germline CDR1 MDHEN, CDR2 SYDVKM. Between the trimmed V and J ends, which lost 6 bases and 0 bases, there was a span of 15 bases. There are 16 residues in the CDR3. Here the CDR3 DNA reads TGTGCCAGCAGCCTTCTGGTCGGAGGAGCCAAAAACATTCAGTACTTC. Protein sequence: CASSLLVGGAKNIQYF.

V and J are TRBV7-6 and TRBJ2-3; D not certain. The V end lost 5 bases, the J end lost 10 bases, and 22 bases lay between the germline ends. The germline V gene has CDR1 SGHVS and CDR2 FNYEAQ. The CDR3 is made up of 15 amino acids. CDR3 nucleotide sequence: TGTGCCAGCAGCAAGTACAGCTCAGATACGGGTGCGCAGTATTTT. It is translated as CASSKYSSDTGAQYF.

This chain joins TRBV20-1 and TRBJ2-7; D perhaps matches TRBD1 (5 bases). V was shortened by 3 bases and J by 3 bases, with 12 bases between the two germline ends. Germline CDR1 and CDR2: DFQATT and SNEGSKA (reference sequence). This CDR3 comprises 13 residues. As DNA, the CDR3 is TGCAGTGCTAGTCGAAGGGGAAGCTACGAGCAGTACTTC. Translating it yields CSASRRGSYEQYF.

The J gene is TRBJ2-7, the V gene TRBV25-1, with D unclear. The CDR3 loop spans 17 amino acids. The V end was cut by 6 bases, the J end by 4 bases, with 25 bases between. CDR1 is MGHDK and CDR2 is SYGVNS in the germline V gene. CDR3 residues: CASSTPDEQTGIYEQYF. The CDR3 region has the DNA TGTGCCAGCAGCACTCCGGACGAACAAACGGGTATATACGAGCAGTACTTC.

The gene calls are TRBV7-9 and TRBJ1-3, with D tentatively TRBD1 (5 bases). V was cut by 3 bases and J by 0 bases, with 9 bases left in between. This CDR3 spans 15 amino acids. Germline lookup yields CDR1 SEHNR and CDR2 FQNEAQ (reference sequence). CDR3 sequence reads: CASSLGDLSGNTIYF. CDR3 DNA: TGTGCCAGCAGCTTGGGGGACCTCTCTGGAAACACCATATATTTT.

This clone appeared once. This chain links TRBV7-3 with TRBJ2-3; 8 bases agree with TRBD2. CDR1 and CDR2 (germline): SGHTA, FQGTGA. After removal of 1 base from V and 0 bases from J, the junction contained 0 bases not matched to a gene. The CDR3 length is 15 residues. The CDR3 spells CASSLRLASTDTQYF. The CDR3 nucleotides read TGTGCCAGCAGCTTAAGACTAGCGAGCACAGATACGCAGTATTTT.

V gene TRBV6-5 combines with J gene TRBJ1-1; 7 positions match TRBD1. The CDR3 length is 15 residues. V shed 7 bases, J shed 1 base, and the junction held 9 bases outside the gene matches. The germline CDR1 and CDR2 sequences are MNHEY and SVGAGI. For the CDR3, the DNA is TGTGCCAGCAACCGAGGGACAGAACAGAACACTGAAGCTTTCTTT. It is translated as CASNRGTEQNTEAFF.

The V call is TRBV30, the J call TRBJ2-5, with TRBD2 as a possible D gene (7 bases). Trimming took off 0 bases at V and 4 bases at J, with 9 bases between the two ends. CDR3 length: 13 amino acids. Germline V gene data show CDR1 as GTSNPN and CDR2 as SVGIG (reference sequence). The DNA for the CDR3 is TGTGCCTGGAGTGTTAGGGGGGGAGAGACCCAGTACTTC. Protein: CAWSVRGGETQYF.

A single count supports this clone. The chain uses TRBV6-2 or TRBV6-3 and TRBJ2-5, with 9 bases matching TRBD2. Germline V gives CDR1 MNHEY, CDR2 SVGEGT. The CDR3 consists of 14 residues. V lost 6 bases and J lost 1; bases outside the gene matches: 3. CDR3 in amino acids: CASSLAGIQETQYF. The CDR3, as DNA: TGTGCCAGCAGCCTAGCGGGGATCCAAGAGACCCAGTACTTC.

This chain uses TRBV6-4 with TRBJ2-2, with D maybe TRBD2 (5 bases). The length of the CDR3 is 15 residues. In germline, CDR1 is MRHNA, CDR2 SNTAGT. V gave up 3 bases and J gave up 1 base, with 9 bases separating them. The CDR3 here is CASSDTRLNTGELFF. In nucleotides, the CDR3 is TGTGCCAGCAGTGATACTAGATTGAACACCGGGGAGCTGTTTTTT.

The chain has TRBV28 and TRBJ1-1, with a tentative D call TRBD1 (5 bases). Per germline, CDR1 MDHEN and CDR2 SYDVKM. The CDR3 has 14 amino acids. The V gene lost 7 bases and the J gene lost 2 bases, with 14 bases spanning the gap. This chain's CDR3 is CASIAAGANTEAFF. Written as DNA, the CDR3 is TGTGCCAGCATTGCGGCCGGGGCCAACACTGAAGCTTTCTTT.

V and J are TRBV7-3 and TRBJ2-2, with D perhaps matching TRBD1 or TRBD2 (5 bases each). The V and J ends lost 5 bases and 6 bases respectively, with 16 bases between them. Germline V gene sequence: CDR1 SGHTA, CDR2 FQGTGA. The CDR3 is 15 amino acids. Here the CDR3 reads CASSERGRWAGELFF. Here the CDR3 DNA reads TGTGCCAGCAGCGAGAGGGGAAGGTGGGCCGGGGAGCTGTTTTTT.

This chain links TRBV19 with TRBJ1-6; D unclear. CDR3 length equals 16 residues. Trimming pared 3 bases from V and 0 bases from J, leaving 9 bases between. Germline lookup yields CDR1 LNHDA and CDR2 SQIVND (reference sequence). The CDR3 region is CASSINFSSYNSPLHF. The DNA for the CDR3 is TGTGCCAGTAGTATCAATTTTAGCTCCTATAATTCACCCCTCCACTTT.

The rearrangement links TRBV7-9 to TRBJ2-7, with 9 bases aligning to TRBD1. CDR1 is SEHNR, CDR2 FQNEAQ, per germline (reference sequence). This CDR3 has 13 residues. J gave up 6 bases and V 2 bases, and 2 bases lay outside the gene matches. This CDR3 reads CASSLSDRGEQYF. The DNA of the CDR3 is TGTGCCAGCAGCTTATCGGACAGGGGCGAGCAGTACTTC.

The rearrangement uses TRBV11-1 and TRBJ2-3; maybe TRBD2 (5 bases). This CDR3 is built from 16 residues. CDR1 and CDR2 from the germline V gene are SGHAT and FQDESV (reference sequence). Trimming removed 5 bases at V and 0 bases at J, with 15 bases between. The CDR3 sequence is CASSPTGILSTDTQYF. The CDR3, as DNA: TGTGCCAGCAGCCCTACCGGGATCCTGAGCACAGATACGCAGTATTTT.

This chain links TRBV7-2 with TRBJ2-7; no reliable D call. Trimming cost V 5 bases and J 5 bases, with 19 bases left between them. Germline CDR1 and CDR2: SGHTA and FQGNSA. The CDR3 contains 15 residues. The CDR3 DNA follows: TGTGCCAGCAGCGCAACGCAGGTTCTTCGACACGAGCAGTACTTC. The encoded protein is CASSATQVLRHEQYF.

V gene TRBV11-2 combines with J gene TRBJ1-2, with D possibly being TRBD1 (6 bases). CDR1 is SGHAT and CDR2 is FQNNGV in the germline V gene. The CDR3 has 14 amino acids. Trimming shortened V by 2 bases and J by 4 bases, and 11 bases separated the two germline ends. The CDR3 is CASSLYGGAYGYTF. DNA of the CDR3: TGTGCCAGCAGCTTATACGGGGGGGCCTATGGCTACACCTTC.

This CDR3 reads CASRRGQPSNQPQHF. CDR3 DNA sequence: TGTGCCAGCCGCCGGGGTCAGCCTAGCAATCAGCCCCAGCATTTT. The chain is built from TRBV2 and TRBJ1-5; D gene uncertain. CDR1 and CDR2 (germline): SNHLY, FYNNEI. V gave up 8 bases and J gave up 0 bases, with 14 bases separating them. The CDR3 runs to 15 residues.

The chain links TRBV5-5 to TRBJ1-1, with 9 bases identical to TRBD1. The CDR3 runs 14 residues. Per germline, CDR1 SGHKS and CDR2 YYEKEE (reference sequence). V trimming: 5 bases; J trimming: 4 bases; junction bases outside the gene matches: 6. The CDR3 here is CASRVGQGPTEAFF. CDR3 DNA: TGTGCCAGCAGGGTCGGACAGGGGCCCACTGAAGCTTTCTTT.

The chain couples TRBV18 to TRBJ2-1; D remains unclear. The CDR3 sequence is 14 residues long. The V end was cut by 3 bases, the J end by 0 bases, with 6 bases between. Germline V gene data show CDR1 as KGHSH and CDR2 as LQKENI. In nucleotides, the CDR3 is TGTGCCAGCTCACCGGAGAGCTCCTACAATGAGCAGTTCTTC. Its translation: CASSPESSYNEQFF.